This TCR beta chain was found in a study of blood T cell repertoires in COVID-19. Overall study: Spain, Italy and the United States supplied samples that represented acute and convalescent COVID-19.

Enrollees, about 18 to 100 years old, lived in about two dozen US areas. Participant-reported clinical history was the basis for cohort assignment. Trimming took off 4 bases at V and 6 bases at J, with 13 bases between the two ends. This CDR3 is built from 14 residues. Germline V gives CDR1 LGHDT, CDR2 YNNKEL (reference sequence). Per the original data handling: Nucleated cell counts were estimated from reference gene primer amplification. Only in-frame clones appear in the TCRdb table, and some are missing; sequencing was by immunoSEQ multiplex PCR. Clone size and the V and J calls come from that table; the DNA yielded D and trimming. There are approximately 300,000 clones in the sample; around 86% occur only once, and over 4% lies in the top ten.

The rearrangement uses TRBV3-1 (or the pseudogene TRBV3-2) and TRBJ2-1; a possible D gene is TRBD1 (6 bases). The clonotype comes from a man aged 60-69 years who had recovered from COVID-19. The sequenced sample was PBMCs or T cells enriched from blood (not recorded which). This CDR3 is CASSRPGAINEQFF. CDR3 coding DNA: TGTGCCAGCAGCCGGCCAGGGGCAATCAATGAGCAGTTCTTC.